Given below is one TCR beta chain in context. It has no known antigen specificity. No base-level quality is on record; no much larger clone is a single base apart. The data belong to a study of T cell responses to AZD1222 COVID-19 vaccine (dated by TCRdb to the early 2020s). A note on the overall study: Because spike-specific TCR depth and breadth did not differ between the two schedules, AZD1222 recipients who got a second dose at roughly 4 weeks were pooled with those who got a second dose at roughly 12 weeks. A total of more than 230 trial participants underwent TCR sequencing, of whom some 210 received two doses of AZD1222 and about 25 received two doses of the MenACWY control vaccine. Trial participants were enrolled by age into subgroups of 18-55, 56-69 and 70-plus years, and 148, 28 and 57 TCR-sequenced participants, respectively, were included in these subgroups. Findings and caveats that apply to the study as a whole: Because no samples from the day 14 peak response were available, repertoires could be characterized only after the peak T cell response. Participants were mostly white British and included more females than males, and it was suggested by the authors that clonal diversity may have been underestimated. After two AZD1222 doses, spike-specific TCR breadth and depth were significantly higher than at day 0 and than in MenACWY recipients. Only a handful of AZD1222 recipients were SARS-CoV-2 seropositive at baseline, limiting conclusions about previously exposed vaccinees. CD4 TCRs associated with the vaccine covered the entire spike protein, and the dominant responses were in regions 160-218 and 743-854. Epitopes outside the regions mutated in the B.1.351 and B.1.1.7 variants were reportedly recognized by nearly half of the unique spike-specific TCRs. The 56-69-year group was small, and its depth increase did not reach significance, likely because of low power.

The CDR3 regions of human TCRbeta chains were analyzed by immunosequencing. The study's own analysis went as follows. Repertoire TCRs were checked for matches against a reference library of SARS-CoV-2-specific TCRs that had been generated using the MIRA antigen-specificity platform. Breadth meant the fraction of unique TCRs that were SARS-CoV-2-associated, whereas depth meant the fraction of total T cells that were SARS-CoV-2-associated. Using the MIRA data, each spike-specific TCR was assigned both to the spike region to which the TCR was reactive and to a CD4 or CD8 class. Log10-transformed breadth and depth values were compared by one-way ANOVA with Sidak's multiple comparisons tests. TCRdb took over this immuneACCESS table, retaining in-frame rearrangements with V and J assigned. Such tables are incomplete; in checked studies, under half of the missing clones stem from an unresolved V gene, and the remainder is unexplained. The DNA gave D and trimming, while V, J and clone size come from that table. The sample table contains some 140,000 clones; only one count was recorded for 85% to 95% of them. 1.6% of the sample belongs to the ten largest clones.

V has 4 bases trimmed and J has 2 bases trimmed; junction bases matching no gene number 2. CDR1 SGDLS and CDR2 YYNGEE were looked up in the germline V gene. There are 13 amino acids in the CDR3, from cysteine to phenylalanine inclusive. This entry keeps only the CDR3 DNA: 39 bases, framed from base 1. The time point label for this specimen denotes: baseline before first vaccination. Vaccinee samples were obtained from the UK trials COV001 and COV002, which included a single-blind randomized controlled phase 2/3 trial of AZD1222 (ChAdOx1 nCoV-19) in healthy adults. For TCRbeta chain sequencing, PBMC samples were collected from trial participants at day 0 and at day 28 after the second dose.

Sequenced here: peripheral blood, sampled on day 0 of AZD1222 vaccination. This TCR came from an adult in good health. The V and J genes are TRBV9 and TRBJ1-2, with TRBD1 matching 7 junction bases. The DNA sequence reads TGTGCCAGCAGCTTACAGGGGAACTATGGCTACACCTTC. Translation gives CASSLQGNYGYTF.